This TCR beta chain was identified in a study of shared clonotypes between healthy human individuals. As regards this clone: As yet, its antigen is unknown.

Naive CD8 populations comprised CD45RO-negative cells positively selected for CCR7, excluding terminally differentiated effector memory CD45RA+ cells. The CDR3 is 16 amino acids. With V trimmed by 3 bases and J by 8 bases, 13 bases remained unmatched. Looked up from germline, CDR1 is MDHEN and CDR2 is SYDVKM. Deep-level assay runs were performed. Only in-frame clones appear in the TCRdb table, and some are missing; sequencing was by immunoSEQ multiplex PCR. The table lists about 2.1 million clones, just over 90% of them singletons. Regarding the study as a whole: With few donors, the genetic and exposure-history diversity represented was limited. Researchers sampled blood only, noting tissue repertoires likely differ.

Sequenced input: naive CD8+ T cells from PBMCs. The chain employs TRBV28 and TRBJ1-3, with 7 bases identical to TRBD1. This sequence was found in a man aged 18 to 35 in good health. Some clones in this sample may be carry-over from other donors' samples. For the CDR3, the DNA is TGTGCCAGCAGTTTGACGGGGGCGACAGGGTTACACACCATATATTTT. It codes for CASSLTGATGLHTIYF.